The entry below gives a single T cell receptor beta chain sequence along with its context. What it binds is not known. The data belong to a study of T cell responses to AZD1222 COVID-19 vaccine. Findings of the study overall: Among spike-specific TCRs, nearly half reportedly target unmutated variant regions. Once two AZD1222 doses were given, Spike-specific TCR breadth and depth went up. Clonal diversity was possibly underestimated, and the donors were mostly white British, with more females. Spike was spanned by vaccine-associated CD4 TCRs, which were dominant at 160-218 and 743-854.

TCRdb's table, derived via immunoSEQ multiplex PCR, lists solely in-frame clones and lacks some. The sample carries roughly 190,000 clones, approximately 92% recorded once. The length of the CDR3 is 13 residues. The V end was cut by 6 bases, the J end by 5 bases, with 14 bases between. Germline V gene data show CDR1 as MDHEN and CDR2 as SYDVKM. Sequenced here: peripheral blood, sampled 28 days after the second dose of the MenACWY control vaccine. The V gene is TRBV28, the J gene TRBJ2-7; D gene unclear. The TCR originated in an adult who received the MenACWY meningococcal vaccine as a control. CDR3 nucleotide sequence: TGTGCCAGCAGCGGACCTGGACCCGACGAGCAGTACTTC. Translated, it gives CASSGPGPDEQYF.